One and the same sample provided the 16 T cell receptor beta chains below, sequenced in a study of cytomegalovirus exposure and HLA in healthy donors. In the PCR, 60 Vbeta and 13 Jbeta primers were used. Clones were read by immunoSEQ multiplex PCR, and TCRdb kept only the in-frame ones, dropping some. The sample yields fewer than 85,000 clones, 75% to 85% seen once. The sequenced sample consisted of PBMCs. These receptors were collected from a middle-aged man in good health and CMV-seronegative.

This rearrangement joins TRBV5-1 to TRBJ2-5; the D gene is possibly TRBD1 (5 bases). The J call may be incorrect, as the DNA end agrees better with TRBJ2-7. The CDR3 length is 14 residues. The germline V gene has CDR1 SGHRS and CDR2 YFSETQ. The CDR3 loop reads CASRARAGTYEQYF. CDR3 bases: TGCGCCAGCAGAGCCAGGGCCGGCACCTACGAGCAGTACTTC.

This clone was seen more than once but under ten times. The chain combines TRBV6-1 with TRBJ1-5; D is unresolved. Per germline, CDR1 MNHNS and CDR2 SASEGT. V gave up 11 bases and J gave up 1 base, with 12 bases separating them. The CDR3 totals 13 residues. DNA of the CDR3: TGTGCCGTGGCAGAAAGAAGCAATCAGCCCCAGCATTTT. Translation: CAVAERSNQPQHF.

A remark on this clone: The sample has other DNA sequences that encode this CDR3 too. The chain has TRBV11-2 and TRBJ1-1; possibly TRBD1 for D (6 bases). V was cut by 4 bases and J by 2 bases, with 11 bases left in between. The CDR3 has 14 amino acids. Germline V gene lookup returns CDR1 SGHAT and CDR2 FQNNGV. The CDR3 DNA is TGTGCCAGCAGCTCCTTCAGGGGTAACACTGAAGCTTTCTTT. It translates to CASSSFRGNTEAFF.

The rearrangement uses TRBV10-3 and TRBJ2-7; TRBD2 matches at 10 bases. The CDR3 is 14 residues long. V gave up 10 bases and J gave up 4 bases; unmatched junction bases: 10. The germline V gene has CDR1 ENHRY and CDR2 SYGVKD. CDR3 in amino acids: CATLGLAGGYEQYF. Here the CDR3 DNA reads TGTGCCACCCTAGGATTAGCGGGGGGATACGAGCAGTACTTC.

In regard to this clone: Different DNA sequences within this sample yield the same CDR3. The chain joins TRBV9 to TRBJ1-6, with D perhaps TRBD1 (5 bases). This CDR3 comprises 15 residues. V was pared by 0 bases and J by 5 bases, with 9 bases between. CDR1 and CDR2 from the germline V gene are SGDLS and YYNGEE. This CDR3 reads CASSVDWGDNSPLHF. CDR3 nucleotides: TGTGCCAGCAGCGTAGATTGGGGGGATAATTCACCCCTCCACTTT. The full variable domain, in which reference TRBV9 and TRBJ1-6 provide the parts outside the CDR3, is DSGVTQTPKHLITATGQRVTLRCSPRSGDLSVYWYQQSLDQGLQFLIQYYNGEERAKGNILERFSAQQFPDLHSELNLSSLELGDSALYFCASSVDWGDNSPLHFGNGTRLTVT.

CDR3 protein: CASSLDRGFVADTQYF. The CDR3 region has the DNA TGTGCCAGCAGCTTAGACAGGGGGTTTGTGGCAGATACGCAGTATTTT. The chain couples TRBV11-2 to TRBJ2-3, with TRBD1 matching over 7 bases. This CDR3 contains 16 residues. Germline assignment: CDR1 SGHAT and CDR2 FQNNGV. The J segment lost 4 bases and the V segment lost 0 bases, leaving 7 bases of the junction unmatched.

For the CDR3, the DNA is TGTGCCAGCAGCTTAAGAGGCGCGAACACCGGGGAGCTGTTTTTT. Protein: CASSLRGANTGELFF. The V and J genes are TRBV7-3 and TRBJ2-2; D not certain. Germline V CDR1 and CDR2: SGHTA, FQGTGA. V lost 1 base and J lost 0, with 6 bases in between. The CDR3 totals 15 residues.

The gene calls are TRBV30 and TRBJ1-2; possible D gene TRBD1, 6 bases. CDR3 length: 12 residues. Germline V gene lookup returns CDR1 GTSNPN and CDR2 SVGIG (reference sequence). Trimming shortened V by 5 bases and J by 4 bases, and 11 bases separated the two germline ends. CDR3 region: CAWETGTYGYTF. The CDR3 region has the DNA TGTGCCTGGGAAACAGGGACCTATGGCTACACCTTC.

The J gene is TRBJ2-2, the V gene TRBV5-5; a possible D gene is TRBD1 (5 bases). Germline V lookup: CDR1 SGHKS, CDR2 YYEKEE (reference sequence). V lost 6 bases and J 3 bases, leaving 18 bases between the germline ends. The length of the CDR3 is 16 residues. The CDR3 DNA sequence: TGTGCCAGCACCCCCGGCCCTAGGGGCTACACCGGGGAGCTGTTTTTT. It encodes CASTPGPRGYTGELFF. The full variable domain, rest sourced from reference TRBV5-5 and TRBJ2-2, is DAGVTQSPTHLIKTRGQQVTLRCSPISGHKSVSWYQQVLGQGPQFIFQYYEKEERGRGNFPDRFSARQFPNYSSELNVNALLLGDSALYLCASTPGPRGYTGELFFGEGSRLTVL.

The DNA of the CDR3 is TGTGCCAGCAGCGCAGGGGGCGCGGGGAACACTGAAGCTTTCTTT. Translation: CASSAGGAGNTEAFF. The chain is built from TRBV7-2 and TRBJ1-1, with 8 bases aligning to TRBD1. Germline assignment: CDR1 SGHTA and CDR2 FQGNSA. The CDR3 sequence is 15 residues long. The V gene end was trimmed by 5 bases and the J gene end by 1 base; junction bases not matched to a gene: 6.

CDR3 amino acids: CASTLDRGYYGYTF. As DNA, the CDR3 is TGTGCCAGTACTCTGGACAGGGGCTACTATGGCTACACCTTC. The genes are TRBV19 and TRBJ1-2; 9 bases fit TRBD1. From germline, CDR1 is LNHDA and CDR2 SQIVND (reference sequence). V shed 7 bases and J 3 bases; nucleotides not matched to a gene: 6. This CDR3 region has 14 residues. Complete variable domain (other parts from reference TRBV19 and TRBJ1-2): DGGITQSPKYLFRKEGQNVTLSCEQNLNHDAMYWYRQDPGQGLRLIYYSQIVNDFQKGDIAEGYSVSREKKESFPLTVTSAQKNPTAFYLCASTLDRGYYGYTFGSGTRLTVV.

V is TRBV13 and J is TRBJ2-7; D might be TRBD1 (6 bases). Germline V gene data show CDR1 as PRHDT and CDR2 as FYEKMQ (reference sequence). The CDR3 consists of 15 residues. V shed 3 bases and J shed 0 bases, with 12 bases lying between them. CDR3 bases: TGTGCCAGCAGCTTCGACAGGCTAAGCTCCTACGAGCAGTACTTC. Encoded protein: CASSFDRLSSYEQYF.

The CDR3 reads CASSQSGGRNTEAFF. The CDR3 DNA follows: TGCGCCAGCAGCCAGTCCGGAGGACGGAACACTGAAGCTTTCTTT. The chain recombines TRBV5-1 with TRBJ1-1, with D hard to call. The CDR3 sequence is 15 residues long. Trimming shortened V by 4 bases and J by 1 base, and 14 bases separated the two germline ends. Per germline, CDR1 SGHRS and CDR2 YFSETQ.

V usage is TRBV7-9 and J usage is TRBJ1-5, with TRBD1 identical over 8 bases. This CDR3 has 17 residues. Germline CDR1 is SEHNR and CDR2 is FQNEAQ (reference sequence). V gave up 4 bases and J gave up 0 bases; unmatched junction bases: 8. CDR3 region: CASSSQDRDYSNQPQHF. The CDR3 DNA follows: TGTGCCAGCAGCTCCCAGGACAGGGACTATAGCAATCAGCCCCAGCATTTT.

The rearrangement uses TRBV13 and TRBJ2-5; tentatively, D is TRBD2 (6 bases). Trimming cost V 3 bases and J 7 bases, with 18 bases left between them. This CDR3 is built from 15 residues. CDR1 is PRHDT and CDR2 is FYEKMQ in the germline V gene (reference sequence). The CDR3 spells CASSFVREDSVTQYF. CDR3 coding DNA: TGTGCCAGCAGCTTTGTGAGGGAGGATAGCGTGACCCAGTACTTC.

This clone was observed a handful of times. This sequence joins TRBV15 and TRBJ2-1; D remains unclear. The germline gives CDR1 LNHNV, CDR2 YYDKDF (reference sequence). Between the trimmed V and J ends, which lost 4 bases and 6 bases, there was a span of 19 bases. The CDR3 runs to 16 residues. The CDR3 bases are TGTGCCACCAGCATAAGCACACAATATCGAGGCAATGAGCAGTTCTTC. It specifies CATSISTQYRGNEQFF.